This T cell receptor (beta chain) was captured in a study of T-cell memory formation after mild COVID-19. Turning to the study itself: Clustering of TCRs was largely donor specific.

UMIs and sample barcodes were carried by the TCR alpha and TCR beta cDNA libraries that 5'RACE produced using constant-segment primers. Using its own MiXCR run on the 5' RACE reads, TCRdb lists one record per CDR3 protein. The sample holds about 150,000 distinct CDR3 sequences, roughly a quarter seen once. Germline CDR1 is DFQATT and CDR2 is SNEGSKA (reference sequence). The CDR3 is 15 amino acids. V lost 0 bases to trimming and J lost 6 bases; unmatched junction nucleotides: 11. The study's findings and limits: Later expanders leaned CD4+, whereas day 15 to 85 contracting clones were balanced CD4/CD8.

The sample holds a few counts of this clonotype. Its specificity is not known. The material sequenced was PBMCs or a T cell subset sorted from them (not recorded which). The sequence came from an adult woman who had mild COVID-19 (a few samples of this study predate the infection). Cell type and time point are not known. This sequence joins TRBV20-1 and TRBJ2-7; 7 nucleotides agree with TRBD2. The CDR3 spells CSARDGGEGLAEQYF. CDR3 bases: TGCAGTGCTAGAGATGGTGGGGAGGGGTTGGCCGAGCAGTACTTC.